This TCR beta chain was obtained from a study of blood T cell repertoires in COVID-19. Profiling relied on immunoSEQ multiplex PCR, and the TCRdb table lists in-frame clones only, not all of them. Here the sample spans fewer than 450,000 clones, almost 90% being singletons. In germline, CDR1 is MNHEY, CDR2 SVGEGT. Trimming removed 4 bases from V and 0 bases from J, with 13 bases in between. CDR3 size: 16 residues. This chain connects TRBV6-2 or TRBV6-3 to TRBJ1-3, with a tentative D call TRBD1 (6 bases). The source is a woman aged 70-85 years with COVID-19, enrolled during active disease. The sequenced sample was peripheral blood. For the CDR3, the DNA is TGTGCCAGCAGTTCAGGACAGCTCGACTCTGGAAACACCATATATTTT. The encoded protein is CASSSGQLDSGNTIYF.